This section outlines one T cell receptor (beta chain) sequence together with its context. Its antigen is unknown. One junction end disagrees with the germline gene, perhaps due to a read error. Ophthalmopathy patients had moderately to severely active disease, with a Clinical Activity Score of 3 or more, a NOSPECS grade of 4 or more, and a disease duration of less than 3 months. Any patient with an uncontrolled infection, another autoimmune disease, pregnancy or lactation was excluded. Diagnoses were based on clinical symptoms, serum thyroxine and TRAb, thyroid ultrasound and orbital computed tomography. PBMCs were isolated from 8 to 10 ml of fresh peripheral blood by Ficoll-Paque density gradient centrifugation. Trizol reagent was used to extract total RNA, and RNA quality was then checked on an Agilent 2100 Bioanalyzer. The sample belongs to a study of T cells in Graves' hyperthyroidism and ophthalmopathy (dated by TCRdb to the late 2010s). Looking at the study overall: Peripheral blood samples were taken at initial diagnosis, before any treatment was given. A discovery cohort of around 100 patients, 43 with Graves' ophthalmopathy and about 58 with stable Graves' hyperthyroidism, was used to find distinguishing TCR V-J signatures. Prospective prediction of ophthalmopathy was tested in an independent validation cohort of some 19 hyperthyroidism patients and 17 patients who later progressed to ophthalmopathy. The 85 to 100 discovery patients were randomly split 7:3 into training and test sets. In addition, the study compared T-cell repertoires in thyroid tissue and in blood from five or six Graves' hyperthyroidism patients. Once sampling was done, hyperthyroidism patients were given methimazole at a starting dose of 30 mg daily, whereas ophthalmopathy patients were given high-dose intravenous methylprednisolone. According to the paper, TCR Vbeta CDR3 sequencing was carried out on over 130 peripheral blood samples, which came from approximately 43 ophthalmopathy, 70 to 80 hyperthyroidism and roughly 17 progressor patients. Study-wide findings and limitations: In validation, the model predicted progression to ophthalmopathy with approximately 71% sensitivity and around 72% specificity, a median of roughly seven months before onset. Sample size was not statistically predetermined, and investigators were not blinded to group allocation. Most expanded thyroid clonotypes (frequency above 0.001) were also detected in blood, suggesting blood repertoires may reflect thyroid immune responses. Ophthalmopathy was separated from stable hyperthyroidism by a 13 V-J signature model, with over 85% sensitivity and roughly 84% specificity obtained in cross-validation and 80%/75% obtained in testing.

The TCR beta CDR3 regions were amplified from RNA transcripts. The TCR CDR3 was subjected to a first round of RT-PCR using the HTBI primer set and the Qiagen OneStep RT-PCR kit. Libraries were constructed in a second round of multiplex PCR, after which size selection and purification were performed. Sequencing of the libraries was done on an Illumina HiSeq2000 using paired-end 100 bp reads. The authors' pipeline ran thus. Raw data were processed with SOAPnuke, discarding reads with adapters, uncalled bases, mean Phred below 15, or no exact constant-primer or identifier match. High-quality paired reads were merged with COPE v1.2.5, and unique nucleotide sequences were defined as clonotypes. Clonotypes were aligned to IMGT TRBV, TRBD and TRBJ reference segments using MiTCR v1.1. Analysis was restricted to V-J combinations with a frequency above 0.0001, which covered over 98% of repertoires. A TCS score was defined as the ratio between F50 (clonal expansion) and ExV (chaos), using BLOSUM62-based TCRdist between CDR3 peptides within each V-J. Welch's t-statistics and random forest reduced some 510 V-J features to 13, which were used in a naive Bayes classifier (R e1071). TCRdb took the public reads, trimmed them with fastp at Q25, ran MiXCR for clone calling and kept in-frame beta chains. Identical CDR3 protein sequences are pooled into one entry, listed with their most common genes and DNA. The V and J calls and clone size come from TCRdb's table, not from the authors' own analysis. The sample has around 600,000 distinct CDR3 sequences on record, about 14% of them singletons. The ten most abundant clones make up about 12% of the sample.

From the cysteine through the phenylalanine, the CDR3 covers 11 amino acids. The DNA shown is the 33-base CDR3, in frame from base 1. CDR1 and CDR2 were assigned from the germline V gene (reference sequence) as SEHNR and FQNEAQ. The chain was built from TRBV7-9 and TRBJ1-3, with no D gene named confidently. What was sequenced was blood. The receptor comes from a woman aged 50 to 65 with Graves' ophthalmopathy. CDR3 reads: CASSLGNTVYF. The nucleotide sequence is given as TGTGCCAGCAGCTTAGGAAACACCGTATATTTT. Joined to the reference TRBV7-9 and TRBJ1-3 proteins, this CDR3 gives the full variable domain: DTGVSQNPRHKITKRGQNVTFRCDPISEHNRLYWYRQTLGQGPEFLTYFQNEAQLEKSRLLSDRFSAERPKGSFSTLEIQRTEQGDSAMYLCASSLGNTVYFGEGSWLTVV.